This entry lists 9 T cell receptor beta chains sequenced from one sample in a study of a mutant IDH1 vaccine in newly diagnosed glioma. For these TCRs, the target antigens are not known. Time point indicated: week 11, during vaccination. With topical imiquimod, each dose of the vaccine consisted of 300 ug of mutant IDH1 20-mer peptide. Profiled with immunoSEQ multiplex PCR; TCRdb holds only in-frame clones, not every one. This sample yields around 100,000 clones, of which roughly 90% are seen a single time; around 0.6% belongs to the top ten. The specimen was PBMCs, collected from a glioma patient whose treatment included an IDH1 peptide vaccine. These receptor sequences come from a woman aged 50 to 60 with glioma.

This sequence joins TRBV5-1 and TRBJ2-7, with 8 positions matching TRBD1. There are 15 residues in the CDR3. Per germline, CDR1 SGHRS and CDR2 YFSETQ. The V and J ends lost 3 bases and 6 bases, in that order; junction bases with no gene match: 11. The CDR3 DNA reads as TGCGCCAGCAGCTCAACCCCCGGACAGGGCGGCGAGCAGTACTTC. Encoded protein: CASSSTPGQGGEQYF.

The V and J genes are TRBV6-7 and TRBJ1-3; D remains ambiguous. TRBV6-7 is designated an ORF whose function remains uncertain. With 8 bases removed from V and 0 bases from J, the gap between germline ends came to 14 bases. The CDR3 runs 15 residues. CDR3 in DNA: TGTGCCAGCTGTTTTCCAGAGTTCTCTGGAAACACCATATATTTT. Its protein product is CASCFPEFSGNTIYF.

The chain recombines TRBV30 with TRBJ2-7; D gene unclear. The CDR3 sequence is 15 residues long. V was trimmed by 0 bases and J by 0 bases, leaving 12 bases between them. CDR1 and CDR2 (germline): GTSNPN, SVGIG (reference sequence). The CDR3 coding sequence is TGTGCCTGGAGTGTACCCGGGCATCGCTCCTACGAGCAGTACTTC. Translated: CAWSVPGHRSYEQYF.

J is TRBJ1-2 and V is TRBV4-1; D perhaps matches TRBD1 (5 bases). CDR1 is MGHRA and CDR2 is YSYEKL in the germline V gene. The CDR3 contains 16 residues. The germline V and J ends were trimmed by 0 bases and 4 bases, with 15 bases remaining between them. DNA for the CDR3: TGCGCCAGCAGCCAAGATAGTCAGGGCAAAAGCTATGGCTACACCTTC. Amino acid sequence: CASSQDSQGKSYGYTF.

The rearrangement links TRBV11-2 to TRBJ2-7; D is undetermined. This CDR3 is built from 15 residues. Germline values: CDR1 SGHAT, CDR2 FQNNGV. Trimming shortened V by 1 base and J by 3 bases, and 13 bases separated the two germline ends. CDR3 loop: CASSLAPGPSYEQYF. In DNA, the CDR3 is TGTGCCAGCAGCTTAGCCCCCGGGCCCAGCTACGAGCAGTACTTC.

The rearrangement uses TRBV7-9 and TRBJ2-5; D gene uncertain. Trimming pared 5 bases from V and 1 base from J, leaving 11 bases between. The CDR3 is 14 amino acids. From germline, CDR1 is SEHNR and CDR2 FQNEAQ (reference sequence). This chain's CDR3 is CASSGRKLQETQYF. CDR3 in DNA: TGTGCCAGCAGCGGCCGGAAGCTCCAAGAGACCCAGTACTTC.

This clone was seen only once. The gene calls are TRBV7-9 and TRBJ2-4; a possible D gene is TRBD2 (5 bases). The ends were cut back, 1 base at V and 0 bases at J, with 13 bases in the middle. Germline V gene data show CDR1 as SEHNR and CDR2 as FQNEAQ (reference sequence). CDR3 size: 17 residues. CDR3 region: CASSLESGIIAKNIQYF. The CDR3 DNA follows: TGTGCCAGCAGCTTAGAGAGCGGTATTATAGCCAAAAACATTCAGTACTTC.

CDR3 coding DNA: TGTGCCATCAGAAGGACGAGACAGGGGGCGGACACTGAAGCTTTCTTT. Protein: CAIRRTRQGADTEAFF. The J gene is TRBJ1-1, the V gene TRBV10-3; 10 nucleotides agree with TRBD1. Unmatched junction bases numbered 10, after V lost 6 bases and J lost 3 bases. There are 16 residues in the CDR3. Germline values: CDR1 ENHRY, CDR2 SYGVKD.

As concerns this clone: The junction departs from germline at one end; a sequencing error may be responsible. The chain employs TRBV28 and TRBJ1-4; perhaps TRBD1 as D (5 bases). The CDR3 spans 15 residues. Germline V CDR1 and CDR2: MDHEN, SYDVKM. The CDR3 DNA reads TGTGCCAGCAGTCTATGGGGGGGGGTTAATGAAAAACTGTTTTTT. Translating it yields CASSLWGGVNEKLFF.